These 9 T cell receptor beta chains share one sample of origin, sequenced in a study of T cell repertoires in cytomegalovirus infection. TCRdb passed the reads through MiXCR, listing each CDR3 protein once. The table has about 700,000 distinct CDR3 sequences, roughly 30% seen once. No cognate antigen is known for these TCRs. Sample: cultured PBMCs, taken from culture after CMV antigen stimulation. The origin of the receptors is a human donor in good health (CMV status not recorded). Some clones in this sample may be carry-over from other donors' samples.

There are a few counts of this clonotype. This chain uses TRBV7-2 with TRBJ2-5; 15 bases match TRBD2. The CDR3 contains 17 residues. Germline CDR1 SGHTA, CDR2 FQGNSA. V was clipped by 4 bases and J by 5 bases; unmatched bases: 8. The chain's CDR3 is CASSWGLAGGVGETQYF. DNA of the CDR3: TGTGCCAGCAGCTGGGGACTAGCGGGAGGAGTAGGGGAGACCCAGTACTTC.

This clonotype was found many times. The gene calls are TRBV7-2 and TRBJ1-6; weak D call: TRBD1 (5 bases). The V gene lost 5 bases and the J gene lost 9 bases, with 17 bases spanning the gap. This CDR3 comprises 15 residues. Germline loops: CDR1 SGHTA, CDR2 FQGNSA. CDR3 DNA: TGTGCCAGCAGCCCACAGACGGGGGTTGGTTCACCCCTCCACTTT. This translates into CASSPQTGVGSPLHF.

This clonotype has only a few counts. The chain carries TRBV10-3 and TRBJ1-1; a possible D gene is TRBD1 (5 bases). Trimming took off 0 bases at V and 3 bases at J, with 14 bases between the two ends. The CDR3 totals 16 residues. Germline CDR1 and CDR2: ENHRY and SYGVKD. This chain's CDR3 is CAISESPAAGHTEAFF. In DNA form, the CDR3 reads TGTGCCATCAGTGAGTCCCCCGCCGCAGGGCACACTGAAGCTTTCTTT.

The CDR3 DNA reads as TGTGCCACCCTGTCTGATAGCGGCGGCGGAGATACGCAGTATTTT. Residues: CATLSDSGGGDTQYF. The rearrangement uses TRBV7-2 and TRBJ2-3; D might be TRBD2 (6 bases). Per the germline V gene, CDR1 is SGHTA and CDR2 is FQGNSA. The CDR3 runs 15 residues. V was trimmed by 10 bases and J by 5 bases, leaving 22 bases between them.

This clonotype came up a few times. This chain uses TRBV28 with TRBJ1-2; D is unclear. V was shortened by 7 bases and J by 1 base, with 13 bases between the two germline ends. The CDR3 runs 14 residues. Germline V gene lookup returns CDR1 MDHEN and CDR2 SYDVKM. The chain's CDR3 is CASNLEPNNYGYTF. CDR3 nucleotides: TGTGCCAGCAACCTAGAACCGAATAACTATGGCTACACCTTC.

This clonotype was counted ten times or more. The chain is built from TRBV7-2 and TRBJ2-3; possibly TRBD1 for D (5 bases). The CDR3 contains 14 residues. V dropped 4 bases and J dropped 5 bases, with 13 bases sitting between them. Germline-derived CDR1 and CDR2 are SGHTA and FQGNSA. In DNA, the CDR3 is TGTGCCAGCAGCTCCGTGGGGCCGGGAGATACGCAGTATTTT. This translates into CASSSVGPGDTQYF.

The chain carries TRBV7-9 and TRBJ1-2; TRBD1 matches 7 bases. The V segment lost 5 bases and the J segment 0 bases; nucleotides outside the gene matches: 6. The germline gives CDR1 SEHNR, CDR2 FQNEAQ (reference sequence). The CDR3 contains 15 residues. The CDR3 sequence: CASSPDRVANYGYTF. In DNA form, the CDR3 reads TGTGCCAGCAGCCCCGACAGGGTAGCTAACTATGGCTACACCTTC.

The chain links TRBV2 to TRBJ1-2; D might be TRBD1 (5 bases). V lost 8 bases, J lost 8 bases, and 12 bases lay in between. The CDR3 consists of 11 residues. Germline V gives CDR1 SNHLY, CDR2 FYNNEI. CDR3 residues: CASGWGQGYTF. The CDR3 region has the DNA TGTGCCAGCGGGTGGGGCCAGGGCTACACCTTC.

The CDR3 sequence: CASSPGGNGEKLFF. In DNA form, the CDR3 reads TGCGCCAGCAGCCCGGGGGGAAACGGCGAAAAACTGTTTTTT. The genes are TRBV5-1 and TRBJ1-4; a possible D gene is TRBD1 (5 bases). The V and J ends lost 4 bases and 8 bases respectively, with 15 bases between them. Germline CDR1 and CDR2: SGHRS and YFSETQ. This CDR3 contains 14 residues.